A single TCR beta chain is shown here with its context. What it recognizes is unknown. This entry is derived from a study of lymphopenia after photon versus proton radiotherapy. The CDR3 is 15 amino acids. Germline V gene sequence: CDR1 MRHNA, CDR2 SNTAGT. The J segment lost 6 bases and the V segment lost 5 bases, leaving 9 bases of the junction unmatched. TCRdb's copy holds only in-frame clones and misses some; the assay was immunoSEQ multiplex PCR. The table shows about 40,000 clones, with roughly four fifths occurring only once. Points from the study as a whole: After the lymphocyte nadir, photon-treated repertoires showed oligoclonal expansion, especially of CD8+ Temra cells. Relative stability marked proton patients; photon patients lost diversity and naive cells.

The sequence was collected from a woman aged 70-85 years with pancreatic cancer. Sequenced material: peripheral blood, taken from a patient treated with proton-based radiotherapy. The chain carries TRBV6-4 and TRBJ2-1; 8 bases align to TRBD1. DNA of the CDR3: TGTGCCAGCAGTACCGGGACAGGATACCTCAATGAGCAGTTCTTC. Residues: CASSTGTGYLNEQFF.